This T cell receptor (beta chain) is drawn from a study of tumour-infiltrating T cells in Burkitt lymphoma. Study-level findings and limits: Several public clonotypes were shared across many Burkitt lymphoma patients.

Clones were read by immunoSEQ multiplex PCR, and TCRdb kept only the in-frame ones, dropping some. The data hold over a thousand clones, with 30% to 40% observed a single time. The CDR3 is made up of 12 amino acids. Germline values: CDR1 SGHVS, CDR2 FNYEAQ. V lost 4 bases and J lost 2, with 4 bases in between. A remark on this clone: Its antigen is not identified.

This rearrangement joins TRBV7-6 to TRBJ2-3; D call uncertain. This clonotype was obtained from a human donor with Burkitt lymphoma. The sequencing sample was made of tumor tissue. DNA for the CDR3: TGTGCCAGCAGCTACGACACAGATACGCAGTATTTT. This translates into CASSYDTDTQYF. The full variable domain, rest sourced from reference TRBV7-6 and TRBJ2-3, is GAGVSQSPRYKVTKRGQDVALRCDPISGHVSLYWYRQALGQGPEFLTYFNYEAQQDKSGLPNDRFSAERPEGSISTLTIQRTEQRDSAMYRCASSYDTDTQYFGPGTRLTVL.